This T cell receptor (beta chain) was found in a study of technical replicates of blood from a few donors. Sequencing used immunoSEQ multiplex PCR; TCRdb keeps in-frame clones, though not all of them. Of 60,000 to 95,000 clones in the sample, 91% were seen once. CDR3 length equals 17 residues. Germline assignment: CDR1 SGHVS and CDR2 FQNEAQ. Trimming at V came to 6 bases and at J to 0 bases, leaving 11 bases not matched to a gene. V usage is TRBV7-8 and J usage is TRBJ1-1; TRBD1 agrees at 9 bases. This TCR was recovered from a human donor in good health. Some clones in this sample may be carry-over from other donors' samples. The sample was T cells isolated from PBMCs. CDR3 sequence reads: CASRWIGQGNMNTEAFF. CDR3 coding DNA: TGTGCCAGCAGGTGGATTGGACAGGGGAACATGAACACTGAAGCTTTCTTT.